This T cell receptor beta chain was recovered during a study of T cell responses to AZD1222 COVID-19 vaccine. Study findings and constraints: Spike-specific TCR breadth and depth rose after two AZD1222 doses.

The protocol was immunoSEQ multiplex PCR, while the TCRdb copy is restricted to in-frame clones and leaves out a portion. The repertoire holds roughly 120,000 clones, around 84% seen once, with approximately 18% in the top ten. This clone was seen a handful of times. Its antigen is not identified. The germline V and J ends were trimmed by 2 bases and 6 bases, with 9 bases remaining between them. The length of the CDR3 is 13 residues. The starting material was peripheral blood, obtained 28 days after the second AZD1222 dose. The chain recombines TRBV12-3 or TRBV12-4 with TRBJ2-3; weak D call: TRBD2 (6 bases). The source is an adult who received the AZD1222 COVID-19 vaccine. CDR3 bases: TGTGCCAGCAGTTTACTAGCGCGGGATACGCAGTATTTT. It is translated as CASSLLARDTQYF.